The source of this T cell receptor (beta chain) is a study of T cells in Graves' hyperthyroidism and ophthalmopathy (dated by TCRdb to between 2017 and 2020). Regarding the complete study: Peripheral blood was sampled at the time of initial diagnosis, prior to any treatment. To identify distinguishing TCR V-J signatures, a discovery cohort of roughly 100 patients was used, comprising 40 to 45 with Graves' ophthalmopathy and 57 with stable Graves' hyperthyroidism. An independent validation cohort of under 20 hyperthyroidism patients and over 15 patients who later progressed to ophthalmopathy tested prospective prediction of ophthalmopathy. The 100 discovery patients were randomly divided into training and test sets at a 7:3 ratio. In roughly six Graves' hyperthyroidism patients, the study also compared T-cell repertoires from thyroid tissue with T-cell repertoires from blood. After sampling, hyperthyroidism patients received methimazole starting at 30 mg daily, and ophthalmopathy patients received high-dose intravenous methylprednisolone. The paper describes TCR Vbeta CDR3 sequencing of 120 to 150 peripheral blood samples, made up of 43 ophthalmopathy patients, around 78 hyperthyroidism patients and around 17 progressor patients.

CDR1 is given as MNHEY and CDR2 as SMNVEV, both from the germline V gene (reference sequence). Unmatched junction bases come to 9, with V trimmed by 5 bases and J by 5 bases. Spanning cysteine to phenylalanine, the CDR3 consists of 15 amino acids. Only CDR3 DNA is held: 45 bases, read in frame from base 1. Beyond this particular receptor, the publication reports: Most expanded thyroid clonotypes (frequency above 0.001) were also found in blood, which suggests that blood repertoires may mirror thyroid immune responses. During validation, the model predicted progression to ophthalmopathy a median of about 5.9 months ahead of onset, with almost 71% sensitivity and around 73% specificity. In cross-validation, a model built on a 13 V-J signature told ophthalmopathy apart from stable hyperthyroidism with approximately 90% sensitivity and approximately 81% specificity, and in testing the same model reached 80%/75%. Sample size was not statistically predetermined, and blinding of investigators to group allocation was not performed.

The TCR beta CDR3 regions were amplified from RNA transcripts. For the first round of RT-PCR on the TCR CDR3, the HTBI primer set was used together with the Qiagen OneStep RT-PCR kit. Libraries were constructed in a second round of multiplex PCR, after which size selection and purification were performed. Sequencing of the libraries was done on an Illumina HiSeq2000 using paired-end 100 bp reads. Per the authors' processing: SOAPnuke was used to process the raw data, removing reads that contained adapters or uncalled bases, had a mean Phred below 15, or lacked an exact match to the constant primer or identifier. High-quality paired reads were merged with COPE v1.2.5, and unique nucleotide sequences were defined as clonotypes. MiTCR v1.1 was used to align clonotypes to the IMGT TRBV, TRBD and TRBJ reference segments. Only V-J combinations with frequency above 0.0001, covering approximately 99% of repertoires, were analysed. The TCS score was defined as the ratio of F50 (clonal expansion) to E x V (chaos), calculated using BLOSUM62-based TCRdist between CDR3 peptides within each V-J. Welch's t-statistics and random forest reduced several hundred V-J features to about 13, which were used in a naive Bayes classifier (R e1071). In-frame beta chains were kept once TCRdb had trimmed the public reads at Q25 with fastp and called clones with MiXCR. Rows with one shared CDR3 protein collapse into an entry with the most common genes and DNA. The V and J calls were not made by the authors but by TCRdb's processing. Present in this sample are about 500,000 distinct CDR3 sequences, about a sixth of which were seen just once. Jointly, the top ten make up around 17% of the sample.

Ophthalmopathy patients had moderately to severely active disease, Clinical Activity Score of at least 3, NOSPECS grade of at least 4, and duration under 3 months. The study excluded patients with uncontrolled infections, other autoimmune diseases, pregnancy or lactation. Diagnoses relied on clinical symptoms, serum thyroxine and TRAb, thyroid ultrasound and orbital computed tomography. PBMCs were isolated from approximately 10 ml of fresh peripheral blood by Ficoll-Paque density gradient centrifugation. Trizol reagent was used to extract total RNA, and RNA quality was then checked on an Agilent 2100 Bioanalyzer. Comment on this clonotype: This receptor's antigen is unknown. Base-call qualities are not available, and no considerably larger clone is one nucleotide away.

This TCR was sampled from a young woman with Graves' ophthalmopathy. Sequencing was performed on blood. The chain joins TRBV27 to TRBJ2-5, and TRBD1 aligns with 9 junction nucleotides. The CDR3 protein sequence reads: CASSPQGGQGETQYF. Read as DNA, the sequence is TGTGCCAGCAGTCCACAGGGGGGACAGGGTGAGACCCAGTACTTC.